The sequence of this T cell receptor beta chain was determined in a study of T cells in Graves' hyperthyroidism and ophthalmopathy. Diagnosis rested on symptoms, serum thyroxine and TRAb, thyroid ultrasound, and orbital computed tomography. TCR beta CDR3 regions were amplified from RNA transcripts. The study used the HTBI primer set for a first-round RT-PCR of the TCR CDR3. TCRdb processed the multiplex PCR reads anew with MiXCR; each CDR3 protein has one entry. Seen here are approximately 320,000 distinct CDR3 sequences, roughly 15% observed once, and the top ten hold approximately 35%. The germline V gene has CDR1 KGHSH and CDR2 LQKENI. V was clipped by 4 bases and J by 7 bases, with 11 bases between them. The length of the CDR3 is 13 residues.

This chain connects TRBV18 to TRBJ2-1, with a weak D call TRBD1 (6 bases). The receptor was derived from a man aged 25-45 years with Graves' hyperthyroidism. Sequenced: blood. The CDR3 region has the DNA TGTGCCAGCTCACTAAGACAGGAGAATGAGCAGTTCTTC. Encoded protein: CASSLRQENEQFF.